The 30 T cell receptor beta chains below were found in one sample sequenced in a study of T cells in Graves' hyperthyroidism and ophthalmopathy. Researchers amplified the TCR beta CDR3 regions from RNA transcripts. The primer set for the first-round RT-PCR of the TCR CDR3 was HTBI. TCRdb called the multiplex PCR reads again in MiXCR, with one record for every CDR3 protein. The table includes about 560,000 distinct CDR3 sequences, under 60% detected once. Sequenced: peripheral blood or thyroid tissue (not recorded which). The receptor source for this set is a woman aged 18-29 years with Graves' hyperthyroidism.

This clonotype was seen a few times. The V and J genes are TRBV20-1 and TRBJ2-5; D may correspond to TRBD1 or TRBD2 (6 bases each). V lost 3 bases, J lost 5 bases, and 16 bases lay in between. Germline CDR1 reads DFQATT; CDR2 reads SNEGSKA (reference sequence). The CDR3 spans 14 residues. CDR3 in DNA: TGCAGTGCTAGGGGGGGCCCCCTCACGGAGACCCAGTACTTC. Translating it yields CSARGGPLTETQYF.

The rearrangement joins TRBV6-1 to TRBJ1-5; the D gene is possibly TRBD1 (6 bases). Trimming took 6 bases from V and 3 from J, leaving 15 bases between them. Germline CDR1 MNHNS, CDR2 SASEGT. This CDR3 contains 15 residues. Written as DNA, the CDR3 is TGTGCCAGCAGCCGCGACAGGAACCTCAATCAGCCCCAGCATTTT. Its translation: CASSRDRNLNQPQHF.

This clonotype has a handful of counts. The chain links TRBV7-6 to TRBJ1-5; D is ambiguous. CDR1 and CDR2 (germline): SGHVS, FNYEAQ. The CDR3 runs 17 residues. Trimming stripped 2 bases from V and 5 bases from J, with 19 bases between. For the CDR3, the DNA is TGTGCCAGCAGCTTATCACTGAGGGTGCGGTTTCATCAGCCCCAGCATTTT. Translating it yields CASSLSLRVRFHQPQHF.

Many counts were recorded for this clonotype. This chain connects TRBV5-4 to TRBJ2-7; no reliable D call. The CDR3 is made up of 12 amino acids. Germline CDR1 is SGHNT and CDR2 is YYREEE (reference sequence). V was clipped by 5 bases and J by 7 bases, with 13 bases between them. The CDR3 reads CASSWDVREQYF. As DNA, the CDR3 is TGTGCCAGCAGTTGGGATGTTCGGGAGCAGTACTTC.

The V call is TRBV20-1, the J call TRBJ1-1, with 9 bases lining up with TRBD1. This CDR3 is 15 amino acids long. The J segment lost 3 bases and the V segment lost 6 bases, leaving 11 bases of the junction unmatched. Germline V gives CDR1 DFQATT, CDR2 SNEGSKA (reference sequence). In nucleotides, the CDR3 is TGCAGTGCACAAGACAGGGGGTTAGGGGACACTGAAGCTTTCTTT. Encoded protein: CSAQDRGLGDTEAFF.

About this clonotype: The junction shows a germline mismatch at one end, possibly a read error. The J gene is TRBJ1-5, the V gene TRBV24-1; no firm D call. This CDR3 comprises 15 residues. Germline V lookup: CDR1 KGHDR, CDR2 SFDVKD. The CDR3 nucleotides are TGTGCCAGCAGTTCCCACGACGCAGGCAATCAGCCCCAGCATTTT. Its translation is CASSSHDAGNQPQHF.

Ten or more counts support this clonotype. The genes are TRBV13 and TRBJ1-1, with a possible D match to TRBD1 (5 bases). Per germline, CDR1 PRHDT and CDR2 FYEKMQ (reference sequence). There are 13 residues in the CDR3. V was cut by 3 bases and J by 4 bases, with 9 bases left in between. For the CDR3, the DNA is TGTGCCAGCAGCTTTCGCAGGGTCACTGAAGCTTTCTTT. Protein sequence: CASSFRRVTEAFF.

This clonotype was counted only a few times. The DNA of the CDR3 is TGCGCCAGCAGCTTGGAGAGACAGGGGACTGGAAACACCATATATTTT. It translates to CASSLERQGTGNTIYF. This chain uses TRBV5-1 with TRBJ1-3; 8 bases map to TRBD1. CDR3 length: 16 amino acids. V was pared by 0 bases and J by 2 bases, with 4 bases of the junction left unmatched. The germline gives CDR1 SGHRS, CDR2 YFSETQ.

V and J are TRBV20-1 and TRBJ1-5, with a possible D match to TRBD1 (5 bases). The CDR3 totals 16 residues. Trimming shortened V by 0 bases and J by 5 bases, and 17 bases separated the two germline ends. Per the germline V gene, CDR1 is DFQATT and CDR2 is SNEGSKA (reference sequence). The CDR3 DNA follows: TGCAGTGCTAGAGAGTCAACAGGACCTGGCCATCAGCCCCAGCATTTT. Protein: CSARESTGPGHQPQHF.

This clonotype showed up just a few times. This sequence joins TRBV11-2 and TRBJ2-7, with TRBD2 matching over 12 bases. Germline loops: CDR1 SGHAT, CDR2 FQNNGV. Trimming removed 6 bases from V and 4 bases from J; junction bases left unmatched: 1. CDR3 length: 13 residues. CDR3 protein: CASRLAGGYEQYF. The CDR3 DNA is TGTGCCAGCAGACTAGCGGGAGGTTACGAGCAGTACTTC.

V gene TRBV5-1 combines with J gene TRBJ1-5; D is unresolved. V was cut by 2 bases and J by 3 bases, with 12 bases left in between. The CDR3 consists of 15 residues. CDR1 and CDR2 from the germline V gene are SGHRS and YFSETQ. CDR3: CASSFEGRPNQPQHF. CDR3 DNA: TGCGCCAGCAGCTTCGAAGGCAGACCCAATCAGCCCCAGCATTTT.

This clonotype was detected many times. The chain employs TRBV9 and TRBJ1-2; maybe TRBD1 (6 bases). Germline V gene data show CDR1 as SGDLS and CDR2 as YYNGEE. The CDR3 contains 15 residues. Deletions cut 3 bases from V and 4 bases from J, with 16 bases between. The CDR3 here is CASSGPGHRGYGYTF. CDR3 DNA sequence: TGTGCCAGCAGCGGACCGGGACACCGAGGCTATGGCTACACCTTC.

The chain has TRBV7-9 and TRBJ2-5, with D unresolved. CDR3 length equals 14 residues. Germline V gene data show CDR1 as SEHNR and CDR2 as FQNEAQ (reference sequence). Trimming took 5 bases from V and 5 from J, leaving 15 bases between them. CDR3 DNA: TGTGCCAGCAGCATTGACGGGTTTGGGGAGACCCAGTACTTC. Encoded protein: CASSIDGFGETQYF.

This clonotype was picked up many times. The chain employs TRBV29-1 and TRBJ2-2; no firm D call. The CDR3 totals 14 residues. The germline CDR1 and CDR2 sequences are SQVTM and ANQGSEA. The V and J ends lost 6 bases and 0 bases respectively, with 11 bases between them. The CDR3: CSVIDGANTGELFF. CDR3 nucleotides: TGCAGCGTGATAGACGGAGCGAACACCGGGGAGCTGTTTTTT.

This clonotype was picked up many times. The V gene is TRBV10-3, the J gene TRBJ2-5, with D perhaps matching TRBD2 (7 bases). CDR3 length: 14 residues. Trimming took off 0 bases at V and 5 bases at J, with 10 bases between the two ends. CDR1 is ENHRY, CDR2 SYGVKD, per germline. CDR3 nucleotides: TGTGCCATCAGTGAGTCGGCGGGGGCGGAGACCCAGTACTTC. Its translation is CAISESAGAETQYF.

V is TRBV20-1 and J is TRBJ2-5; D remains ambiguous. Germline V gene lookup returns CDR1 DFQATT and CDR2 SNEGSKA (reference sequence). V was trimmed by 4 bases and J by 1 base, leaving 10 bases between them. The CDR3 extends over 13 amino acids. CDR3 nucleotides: TGCAGTGCTAACCCCGGCAGCCAAGAGACCCAGTACTTC. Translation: CSANPGSQETQYF.

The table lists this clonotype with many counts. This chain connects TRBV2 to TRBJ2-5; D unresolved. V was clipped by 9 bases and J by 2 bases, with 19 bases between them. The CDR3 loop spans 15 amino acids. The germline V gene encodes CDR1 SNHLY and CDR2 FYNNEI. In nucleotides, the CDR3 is TGTGCCAGTCGCCGAAGAATTATCCCTCAAGAGACCCAGTACTTC. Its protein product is CASRRRIIPQETQYF.

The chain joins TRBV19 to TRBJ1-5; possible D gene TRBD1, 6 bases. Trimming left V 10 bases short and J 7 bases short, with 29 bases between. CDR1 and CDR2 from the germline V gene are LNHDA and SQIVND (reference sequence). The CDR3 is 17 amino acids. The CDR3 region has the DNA TGTGCCACCAGCGGTGGCAGTGGGGGCCGCTGGGCCCAGCCCCAGCATTTT. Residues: CATSGGSGGRWAQPQHF.

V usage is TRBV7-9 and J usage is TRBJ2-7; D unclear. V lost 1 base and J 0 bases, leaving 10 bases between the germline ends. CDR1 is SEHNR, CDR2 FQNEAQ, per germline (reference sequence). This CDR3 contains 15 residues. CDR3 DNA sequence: TGTGCCAGCAGCTTAGAATTTTCAGTCTCCTACGAGCAGTACTTC. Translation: CASSLEFSVSYEQYF.

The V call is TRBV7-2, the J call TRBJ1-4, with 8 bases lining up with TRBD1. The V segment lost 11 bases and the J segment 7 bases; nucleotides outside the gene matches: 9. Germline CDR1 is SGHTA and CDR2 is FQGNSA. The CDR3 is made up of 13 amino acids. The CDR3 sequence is CASDRGFGEKLFF. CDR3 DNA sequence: TGTGCCTCAGACAGGGGCTTTGGTGAAAAACTGTTTTTT.

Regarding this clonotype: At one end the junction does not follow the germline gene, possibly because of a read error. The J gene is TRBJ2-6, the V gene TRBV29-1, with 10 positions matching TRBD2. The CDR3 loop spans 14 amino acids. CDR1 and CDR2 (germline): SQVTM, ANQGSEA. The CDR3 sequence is CSVDGLAGAYVLTF. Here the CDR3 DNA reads TGCAGCGTTGATGGCCTAGCGGGGGCCTACGTCCTGACTTTC.

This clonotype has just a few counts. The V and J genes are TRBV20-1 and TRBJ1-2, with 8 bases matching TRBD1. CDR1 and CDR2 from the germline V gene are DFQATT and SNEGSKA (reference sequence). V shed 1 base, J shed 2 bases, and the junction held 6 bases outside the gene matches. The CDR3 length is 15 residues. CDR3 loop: CSARGTGRTNYGYTF. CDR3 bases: TGCAGTGCTAGAGGGACAGGGAGGACCAACTATGGCTACACCTTC.

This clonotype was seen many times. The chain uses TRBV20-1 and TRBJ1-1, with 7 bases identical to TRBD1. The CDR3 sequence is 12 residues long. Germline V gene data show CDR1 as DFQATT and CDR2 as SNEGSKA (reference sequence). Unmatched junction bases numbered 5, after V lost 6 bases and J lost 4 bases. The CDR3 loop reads CSARQGGTEAFF. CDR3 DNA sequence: TGCAGTGCCCGACAGGGAGGCACTGAAGCTTTCTTT.

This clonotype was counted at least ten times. The CDR3 loop reads CATSRGRENTEAFF. DNA of the CDR3: TGTGCCACCAGCAGAGGCCGGGAGAACACTGAAGCTTTCTTT. The chain uses TRBV15 and TRBJ1-1; D uncertain. Looked up from germline, CDR1 is LNHNV and CDR2 is YYDKDF (reference sequence). The CDR3 contains 14 residues. V lost 1 base, J lost 1 base, and 7 bases lay in between.

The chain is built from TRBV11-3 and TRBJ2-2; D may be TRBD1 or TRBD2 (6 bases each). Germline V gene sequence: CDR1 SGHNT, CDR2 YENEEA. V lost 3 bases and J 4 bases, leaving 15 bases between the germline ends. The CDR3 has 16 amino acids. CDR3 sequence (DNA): TGTGCCAGCAGCTTCGACGGGGGCGCCCGCACCGGGGAGCTGTTTTTT. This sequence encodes CASSFDGGARTGELFF.

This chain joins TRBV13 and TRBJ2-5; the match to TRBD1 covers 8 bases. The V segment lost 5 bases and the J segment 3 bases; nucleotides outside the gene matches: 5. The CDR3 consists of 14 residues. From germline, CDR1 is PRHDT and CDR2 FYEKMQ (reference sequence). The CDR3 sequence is CASSEDRVKETQYF. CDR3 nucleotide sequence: TGTGCCAGCAGCGAGGACAGGGTGAAAGAGACCCAGTACTTC.

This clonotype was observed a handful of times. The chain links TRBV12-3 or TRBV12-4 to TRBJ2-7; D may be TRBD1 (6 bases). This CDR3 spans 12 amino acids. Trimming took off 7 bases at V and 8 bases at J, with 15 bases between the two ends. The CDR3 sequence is CASNPKGGQQYF. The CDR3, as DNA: TGTGCCAGCAACCCGAAAGGGGGACAGCAGTACTTC.

The CDR3 region is CASSQEAREVALAFF. The CDR3 nucleotides are TGCGCCAGCAGCCAAGAGGCACGGGAGGTTGCTCTGGCTTTCTTT. This chain connects TRBV5-1 to TRBJ1-1, with D uncertain. Germline CDR1 reads SGHRS; CDR2 reads YFSETQ. The CDR3 has 15 amino acids. V lost 4 bases and J lost 11, with 24 bases in between.

The CDR3 sequence is CSVEGGSGTQGKQYF. The CDR3 region has the DNA TGCAGCGTTGAAGGGGGCAGCGGTACTCAAGGAAAGCAGTACTTC. The rearrangement links TRBV29-1 to TRBJ2-7; D assignment may be TRBD1 or TRBD2 (5 bases each). This CDR3 has 15 residues. Trimming cost V 1 base and J 8 bases, with 21 bases left between them. CDR1 and CDR2 (germline): SQVTM, ANQGSEA.

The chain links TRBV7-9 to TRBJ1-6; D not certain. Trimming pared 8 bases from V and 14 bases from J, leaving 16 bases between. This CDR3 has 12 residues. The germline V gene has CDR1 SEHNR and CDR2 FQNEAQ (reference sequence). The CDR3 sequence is CASSQGFKTLHF. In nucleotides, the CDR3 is TGTGCCAGCTCTCAAGGCTTTAAGACCCTCCACTTT. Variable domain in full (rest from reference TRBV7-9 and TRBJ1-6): DTGVSQNPRHKITKRGQNVTFRCDPISEHNRLYWYRQTLGQGPEFLTYFQNEAQLEKSRLLSDRFSAERPKGSFSTLEIQRTEQGDSAMYLCASSQGFKTLHFGNGTRLTVT.